One sample yielded the 14 T cell receptor beta chains listed below, sequenced in a study of blood T cells in healthy people across ages. Through a sample-barcoded 5' primer and a J-beta primer mix, a second PCR was run for roughly 7 to 11 cycles. In TCRdb, the 5' RACE reads were re-called with MiXCR into one record per CDR3 protein. This sample has about 1.6 million distinct CDR3 sequences, with around 36% found just once. The sample was blood. The receptors stem from a woman aged 25 to 39 in good health.

This chain connects TRBV7-3 to TRBJ1-5; no clear D. The V end was cut by 2 bases, the J end by 5 bases, with 10 bases between. Germline assignment: CDR1 SGHTA and CDR2 FQGTGA. The CDR3 loop spans 14 amino acids. The CDR3 sequence: CASSLYGPDQPQHF. The CDR3, as DNA: TGTGCCAGCAGCTTATATGGACCCGATCAGCCCCAGCATTTT.

The sample holds a few counts of this clonotype. The V and J genes are TRBV27 and TRBJ2-3; TRBD2 agrees at 7 bases. With 6 bases clipped from V and 5 bases from J, the junction kept 14 bases outside the gene matches. CDR1 and CDR2 from the germline V gene are MNHEY and SMNVEV (reference sequence). This CDR3 region has 16 residues. The CDR3: CASRTRAGDRIDTQYF. CDR3 nucleotide sequence: TGTGCCAGCAGGACCCGTGCGGGGGACCGGATAGATACGCAGTATTTT.

The chain recombines TRBV6-1 with TRBJ2-3; TRBD1 aligns across 8 bases. Germline V gene sequence: CDR1 MNHNS, CDR2 SASEGT. After removal of 4 bases from V and 3 bases from J, the junction contained 9 bases not matched to a gene. This CDR3 contains 16 residues. The chain's CDR3 is CASSGTGNRFTDTQYF. The CDR3 coding sequence is TGTGCCAGCAGTGGGACAGGGAACCGATTTACAGATACGCAGTATTTT.

This chain connects TRBV7-2 to TRBJ2-3; the match to TRBD2 covers 7 bases. This CDR3 region has 16 residues. With V trimmed by 6 bases and J by 2 bases, 11 bases remained unmatched. Germline CDR1 SGHTA, CDR2 FQGNSA. For the CDR3, the DNA is TGTGCCAGCAGGCCCAGCCGGGGGGTCAACACAGATACGCAGTATTTT. This gives the protein CASRPSRGVNTDTQYF. Together with reference TRBV7-2 and TRBJ2-3, the CDR3 gives the full variable domain: GAGVSQSPSNKVTEKGKDVELRCDPISGHTALYWYRQSLGQGLEFLIYFQGNSAPDKSGLPSDRFSAERTGGSVSTLTIQRTQQEDSAVYLCASRPSRGVNTDTQYFGPGTRLTVL.

This clonotype showed up just a few times. The chain employs TRBV28 and TRBJ1-2, with D possibly being TRBD1 (5 bases). There are 15 residues in the CDR3. V shed 6 bases and J shed 5 bases, with 19 bases lying between them. CDR1 and CDR2 (germline): MDHEN, SYDVKM. The CDR3 DNA reads TGTGCCAGCAGCTTGGGACGGTGGCAGTCATATGGCTACACCTTC. Translating it yields CASSLGRWQSYGYTF.

The chain is built from TRBV20-1 and TRBJ2-1, with 7 bases that match TRBD2. The CDR3 has 19 residues. Germline V gives CDR1 DFQATT, CDR2 SNEGSKA (reference sequence). The junction had 17 bases not matched to a gene; V was cut back by 3 bases and J by 0 bases. In DNA form, the CDR3 reads TGCAGTGCTAGGGCCGGTCGGGGAGGGCCCCCAAGCTCCTACAATGAGCAGTTCTTC. The encoded protein is CSARAGRGGPPSSYNEQFF.

The chain employs TRBV3-1 and TRBJ2-3; D unresolved. Germline V lookup: CDR1 LGHDT, CDR2 YNNKEL (reference sequence). V was cut by 5 bases and J by 3 bases, with 18 bases left in between. This CDR3 has 16 residues. The CDR3 loop reads CASSARRAQGTDTQYF. In DNA form, the CDR3 reads TGTGCCAGCAGCGCCCGTCGCGCTCAAGGGACAGATACGCAGTATTTT.

The CDR3 nucleotides are TGTGCCAGCAGCTTAGACAGACTTGAGAATGAGCAGTTCTTC. Translation gives CASSLDRLENEQFF. The V and J genes are TRBV11-2 and TRBJ2-1; D remains ambiguous. Germline CDR1 is SGHAT and CDR2 is FQNNGV. Trimming took 0 bases from V and 7 from J, leaving 10 bases between them. This CDR3 spans 14 amino acids.

This clonotype appeared a few times. The chain couples TRBV3-1 to TRBJ1-2; D uncertain. The CDR3 has 19 amino acids. Germline values: CDR1 LGHDT, CDR2 YNNKEL (reference sequence). Trimming stripped 2 bases from V and 0 bases from J, with 22 bases between. As DNA, the CDR3 is TGTGCCAGCAGCCAAAATGTCCCTCGGGAAGGAAAGGCTAACTATGGCTACACCTTC. It translates to CASSQNVPREGKANYGYTF.

This rearrangement joins TRBV19 to TRBJ2-3, with D possibly being TRBD1 (5 bases). The CDR3 sequence is 12 residues long. The germline V gene encodes CDR1 LNHDA and CDR2 SQIVND (reference sequence). Trimming took 4 bases from V and 6 from J, leaving 8 bases between them. CDR3 amino acids: CASSTNRDTQYF. As DNA, the CDR3 is TGTGCCAGTAGTACGAACAGGGATACGCAGTATTTT.

CDR3 coding DNA: TGTGCCAGCAGCTTAAACTGGGCGGGAGGGCCGGAGAACACCGGGGAGCTGTTTTTT. Amino acids: CASSLNWAGGPENTGELFF. The chain carries TRBV7-2 and TRBJ2-2, with 9 bases that match TRBD2. J was trimmed by 1 base and V by 2 bases; bases with no gene match: 11. The CDR3 consists of 19 residues. The V gene's germline CDR1 is SGHTA and CDR2 FQGNSA.

CDR3 coding DNA: TGTGCCAGCAGTCCTTCTAAGACAGGGGGGTACCAGTCCCAGCATTTT. Amino acid sequence: CASSPSKTGGYQSQHF. The rearrangement joins TRBV28 to TRBJ1-5, with 9 bases identical to TRBD1. The CDR3 loop spans 16 amino acids. Trimming cost V 5 bases and J 11 bases; bases outside gene matches: 16. Germline loops: CDR1 MDHEN, CDR2 SYDVKM.

As for this clonotype: A much larger clone sits a single nucleotide away, making a read error possible. The chain is built from TRBV7-9 and TRBJ2-7; the match to TRBD1 covers 7 bases. CDR3 size: 15 residues. V was pared by 1 base and J by 6 bases, with 9 bases of the junction left unmatched. Looked up from germline, CDR1 is SEHNR and CDR2 is FQNEAQ (reference sequence). Here the CDR3 reads CASSLGPQGVFEQYF. The CDR3 region has the DNA TGTGCCAGCAGCTTAGGCCCTCAGGGGGTTTTCGAGCAGTACTTC. The full variable domain, with the rest looked up from reference TRBV7-9 and TRBJ2-7, is DTGVSQNPRHKITKRGQNVTFRCDPISEHNRLYWYRQTLGQGPEFLTYFQNEAQLEKSRLLSDRFSAERPKGSFSTLEIQRTEQGDSAMYLCASSLGPQGVFEQYFGPGTRLTVT.

This chain uses TRBV7-7 with TRBJ2-5; 9 nucleotides line up with TRBD1. Germline lookup yields CDR1 SSHAT and CDR2 FNYEAQ (reference sequence). V was pared by 4 bases and J by 7 bases, with 4 bases of the junction left unmatched. This CDR3 is built from 13 residues. The chain's CDR3 is CASSWGQGGTQYF. The CDR3, as DNA: TGTGCCAGCAGCTGGGGACAGGGAGGGACCCAGTACTTC.